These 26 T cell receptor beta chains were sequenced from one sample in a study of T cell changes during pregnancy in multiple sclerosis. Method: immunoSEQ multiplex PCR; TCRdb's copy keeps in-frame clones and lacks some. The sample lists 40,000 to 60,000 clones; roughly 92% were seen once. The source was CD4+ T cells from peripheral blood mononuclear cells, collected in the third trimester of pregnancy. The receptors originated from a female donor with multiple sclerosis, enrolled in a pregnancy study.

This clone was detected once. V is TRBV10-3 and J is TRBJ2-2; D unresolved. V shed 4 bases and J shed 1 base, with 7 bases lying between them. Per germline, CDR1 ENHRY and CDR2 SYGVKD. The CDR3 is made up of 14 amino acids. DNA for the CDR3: TGTGCCATCAGTGTTACAGAGAACACCGGGGAGCTGTTTTTT. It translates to CAISVTENTGELFF.

CDR3 protein: CASSEVLAYNEQFF. The CDR3 nucleotides read TGTGCCAGCAGTGAAGTATTAGCTTACAATGAGCAGTTCTTC. The chain joins TRBV2 to TRBJ2-1, with no clear D. The CDR3 is 14 residues long. The V gene lost 1 base and the J gene lost 4 bases, with 8 bases spanning the gap. CDR1 SNHLY and CDR2 FYNNEI come from the germline V gene.

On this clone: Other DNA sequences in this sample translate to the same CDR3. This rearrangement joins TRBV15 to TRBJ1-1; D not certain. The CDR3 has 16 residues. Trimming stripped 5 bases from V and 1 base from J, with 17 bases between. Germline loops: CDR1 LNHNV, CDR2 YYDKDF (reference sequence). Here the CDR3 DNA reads TGTGCCACCAGCGGACGGGTCGGGGTGGGGAACACTGAAGCTTTCTTT. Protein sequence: CATSGRVGVGNTEAFF. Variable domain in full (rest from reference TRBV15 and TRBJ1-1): DAMVIQNPRYQVTQFGKPVTLSCSQTLNHNVMYWYQQKSSQAPKLLFHYYDKDFNNEADTPDNFQSRRPNTSFCFLDIRSPGLGDTAMYLCATSGRVGVGNTEAFFGQGTRLTVV.

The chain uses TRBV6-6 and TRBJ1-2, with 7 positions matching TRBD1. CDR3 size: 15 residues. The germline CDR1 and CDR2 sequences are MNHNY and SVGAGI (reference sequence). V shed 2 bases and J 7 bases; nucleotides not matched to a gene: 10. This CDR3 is CASSYPAGQVGGYTF. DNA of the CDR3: TGTGCCAGCAGTTACCCCGCCGGACAGGTCGGTGGCTACACCTTC.

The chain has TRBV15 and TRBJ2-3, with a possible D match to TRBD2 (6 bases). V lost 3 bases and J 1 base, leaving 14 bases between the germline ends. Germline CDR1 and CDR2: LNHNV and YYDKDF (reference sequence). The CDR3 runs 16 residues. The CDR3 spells CATSRGDSARTDTQYF. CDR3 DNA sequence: TGTGCCACCAGCAGGGGGGACTCCGCCCGCACAGATACGCAGTATTTT. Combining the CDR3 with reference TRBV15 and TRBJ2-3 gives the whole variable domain DAMVIQNPRYQVTQFGKPVTLSCSQTLNHNVMYWYQQKSSQAPKLLFHYYDKDFNNEADTPDNFQSRRPNTSFCFLDIRSPGLGDTAMYLCATSRGDSARTDTQYFGPGTRLTVL.

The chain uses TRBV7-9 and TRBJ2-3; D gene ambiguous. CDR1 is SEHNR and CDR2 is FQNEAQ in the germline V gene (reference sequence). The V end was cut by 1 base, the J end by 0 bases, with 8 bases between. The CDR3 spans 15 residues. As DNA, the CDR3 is TGTGCCAGCAGCTTAGTGGTCGGTAGCACAGATACGCAGTATTTT. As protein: CASSLVVGSTDTQYF.

Written as DNA, the CDR3 is TGTGCCAGCAGCTTAGATGCAGGCCGTTGGGCCAACGTCCTGACTTTC. Its translation: CASSLDAGRWANVLTF. The V and J genes are TRBV7-2 and TRBJ2-6; D unclear. V was shortened by 1 base and J by 5 bases, with 12 bases between the two germline ends. The CDR3 is 16 residues long. Germline-derived CDR1 and CDR2 are SGHTA and FQGNSA.

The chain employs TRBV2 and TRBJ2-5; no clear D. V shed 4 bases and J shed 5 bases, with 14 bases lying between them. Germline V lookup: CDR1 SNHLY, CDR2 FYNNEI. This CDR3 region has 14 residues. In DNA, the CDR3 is TGTGCCAGCAGTGCTGCGCTAGACGGGGAGACCCAGTACTTC. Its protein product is CASSAALDGETQYF.

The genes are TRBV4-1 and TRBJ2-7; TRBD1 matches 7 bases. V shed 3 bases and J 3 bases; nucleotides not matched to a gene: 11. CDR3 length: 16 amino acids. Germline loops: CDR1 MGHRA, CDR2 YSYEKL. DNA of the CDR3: TGCGCCAGCAGCCACGGCCCCCGGGACAGATACTACGAGCAGTACTTC. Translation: CASSHGPRDRYYEQYF.

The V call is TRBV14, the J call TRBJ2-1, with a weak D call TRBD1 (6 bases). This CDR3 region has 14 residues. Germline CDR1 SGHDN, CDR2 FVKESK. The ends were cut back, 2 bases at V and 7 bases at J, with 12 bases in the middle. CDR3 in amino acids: CASSQPQGKNEQFF. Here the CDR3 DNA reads TGTGCCAGCAGCCAACCACAGGGAAAGAATGAGCAGTTCTTC.

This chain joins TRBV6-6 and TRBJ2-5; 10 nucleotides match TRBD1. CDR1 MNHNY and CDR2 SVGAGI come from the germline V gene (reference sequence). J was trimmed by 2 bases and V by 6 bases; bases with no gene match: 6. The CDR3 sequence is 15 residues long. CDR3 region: CASSHRDRGQETQYF. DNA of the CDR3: TGTGCCAGCAGCCACCGGGACAGGGGACAAGAGACCCAGTACTTC.

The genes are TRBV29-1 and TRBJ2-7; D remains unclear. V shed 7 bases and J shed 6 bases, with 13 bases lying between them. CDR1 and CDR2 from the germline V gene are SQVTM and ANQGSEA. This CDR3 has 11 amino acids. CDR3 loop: CSALELAEQYF. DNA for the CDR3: TGCAGCGCCCTAGAGTTGGCCGAGCAGTACTTC.

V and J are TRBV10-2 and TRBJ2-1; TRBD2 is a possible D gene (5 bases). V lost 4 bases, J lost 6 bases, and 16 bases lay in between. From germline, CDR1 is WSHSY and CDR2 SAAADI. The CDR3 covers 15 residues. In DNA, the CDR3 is TGCGCCAGCAGTGGACGGCCCCCGGCGGGCAATGAGCAGTTCTTC. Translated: CASSGRPPAGNEQFF.

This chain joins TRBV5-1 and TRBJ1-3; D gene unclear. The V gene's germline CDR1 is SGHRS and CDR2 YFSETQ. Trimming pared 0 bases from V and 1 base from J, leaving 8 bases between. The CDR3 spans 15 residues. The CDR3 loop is CASSLAGGSGNTIYF. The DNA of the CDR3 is TGCGCCAGCAGCTTGGCCGGAGGGTCTGGAAACACCATATATTTT.

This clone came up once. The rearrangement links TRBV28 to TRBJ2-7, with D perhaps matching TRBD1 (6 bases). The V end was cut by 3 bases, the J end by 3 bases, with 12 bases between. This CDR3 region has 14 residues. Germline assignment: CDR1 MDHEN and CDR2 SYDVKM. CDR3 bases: TGTGCCAGCAGTTTCGGAACCAGGGGCTACGAGCAGTACTTC. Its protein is CASSFGTRGYEQYF.

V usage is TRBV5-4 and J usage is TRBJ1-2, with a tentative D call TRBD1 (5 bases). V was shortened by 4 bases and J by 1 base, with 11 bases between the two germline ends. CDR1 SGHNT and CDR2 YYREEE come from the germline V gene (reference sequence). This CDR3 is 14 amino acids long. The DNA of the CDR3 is TGTGCCAGCAGCCTGACAGAAAGTAACTATGGCTACACCTTC. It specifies CASSLTESNYGYTF.

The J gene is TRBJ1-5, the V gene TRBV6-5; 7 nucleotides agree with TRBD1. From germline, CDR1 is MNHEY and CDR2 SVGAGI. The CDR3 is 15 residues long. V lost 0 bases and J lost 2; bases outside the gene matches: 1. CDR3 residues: CASSYSGTGNQPQHF. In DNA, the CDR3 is TGTGCCAGCAGTTACTCGGGGACAGGCAATCAGCCCCAGCATTTT.

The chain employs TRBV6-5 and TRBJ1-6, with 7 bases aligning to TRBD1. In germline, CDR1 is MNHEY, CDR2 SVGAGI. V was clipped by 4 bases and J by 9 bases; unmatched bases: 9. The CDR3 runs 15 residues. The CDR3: CASSSVKGARSPLHF. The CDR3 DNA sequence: TGTGCCAGCAGTTCCGTAAAGGGGGCTCGTTCACCCCTCCACTTT.

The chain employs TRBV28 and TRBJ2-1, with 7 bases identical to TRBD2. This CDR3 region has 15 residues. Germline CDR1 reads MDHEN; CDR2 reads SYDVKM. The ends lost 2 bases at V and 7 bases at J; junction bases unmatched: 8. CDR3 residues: CASSLKRRGRNEQFF. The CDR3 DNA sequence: TGTGCCAGCAGTTTAAAGCGGCGGGGGAGGAATGAGCAGTTCTTC.

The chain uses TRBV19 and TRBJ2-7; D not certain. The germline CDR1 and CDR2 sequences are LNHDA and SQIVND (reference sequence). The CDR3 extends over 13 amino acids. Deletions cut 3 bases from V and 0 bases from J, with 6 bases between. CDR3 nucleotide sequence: TGTGCCAGTAGTATTAGCTTCTCCTACGAGCAGTACTTC. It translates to CASSISFSYEQYF. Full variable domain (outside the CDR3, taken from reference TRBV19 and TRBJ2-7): DGGITQSPKYLFRKEGQNVTLSCEQNLNHDAMYWYRQDPGQGLRLIYYSQIVNDFQKGDIAEGYSVSREKKESFPLTVTSAQKNPTAFYLCASSISFSYEQYFGPGTRLTVT.

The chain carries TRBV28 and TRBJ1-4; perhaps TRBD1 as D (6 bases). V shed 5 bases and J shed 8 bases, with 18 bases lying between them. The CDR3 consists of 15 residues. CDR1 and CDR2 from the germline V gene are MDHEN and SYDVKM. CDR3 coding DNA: TGTGCCAGCAGTCCCGCAGGGGTGATCGGCGAAAAACTGTTTTTT. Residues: CASSPAGVIGEKLFF.

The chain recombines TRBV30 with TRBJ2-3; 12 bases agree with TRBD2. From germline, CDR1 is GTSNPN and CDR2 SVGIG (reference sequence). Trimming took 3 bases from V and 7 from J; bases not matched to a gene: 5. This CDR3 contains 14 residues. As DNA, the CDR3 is TGTGCCTGGAGAAAACTAGCGGGAGGTTATACGCAGTATTTT. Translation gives CAWRKLAGGYTQYF.

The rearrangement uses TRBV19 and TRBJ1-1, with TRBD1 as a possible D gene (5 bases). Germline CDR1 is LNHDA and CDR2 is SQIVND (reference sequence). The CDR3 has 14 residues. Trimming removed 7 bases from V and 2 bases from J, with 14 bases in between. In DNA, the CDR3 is TGTGCCAGTAATTTATGGCGGACAAACACTGAAGCTTTCTTT. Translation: CASNLWRTNTEAFF.

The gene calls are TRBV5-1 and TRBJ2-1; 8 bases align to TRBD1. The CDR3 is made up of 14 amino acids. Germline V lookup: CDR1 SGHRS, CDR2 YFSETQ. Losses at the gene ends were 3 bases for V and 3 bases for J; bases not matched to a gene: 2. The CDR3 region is CASSSGQGYNEQFF. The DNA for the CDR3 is TGCGCCAGCAGCTCCGGACAGGGCTACAATGAGCAGTTCTTC.

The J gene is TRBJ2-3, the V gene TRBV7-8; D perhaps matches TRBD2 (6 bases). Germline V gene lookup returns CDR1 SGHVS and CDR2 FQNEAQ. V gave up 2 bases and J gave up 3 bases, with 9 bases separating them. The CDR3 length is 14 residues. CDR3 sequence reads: CASSLPRGTDTQYF. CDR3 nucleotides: TGTGCCAGCAGCTTACCCCGGGGGACAGATACGCAGTATTTT.

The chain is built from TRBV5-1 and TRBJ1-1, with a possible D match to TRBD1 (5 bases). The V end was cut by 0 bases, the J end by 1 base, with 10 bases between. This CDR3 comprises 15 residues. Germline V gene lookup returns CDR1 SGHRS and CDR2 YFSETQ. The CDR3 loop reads CASSLVWGGNTEAFF. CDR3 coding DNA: TGCGCCAGCAGCTTGGTATGGGGGGGGAACACTGAAGCTTTCTTT.